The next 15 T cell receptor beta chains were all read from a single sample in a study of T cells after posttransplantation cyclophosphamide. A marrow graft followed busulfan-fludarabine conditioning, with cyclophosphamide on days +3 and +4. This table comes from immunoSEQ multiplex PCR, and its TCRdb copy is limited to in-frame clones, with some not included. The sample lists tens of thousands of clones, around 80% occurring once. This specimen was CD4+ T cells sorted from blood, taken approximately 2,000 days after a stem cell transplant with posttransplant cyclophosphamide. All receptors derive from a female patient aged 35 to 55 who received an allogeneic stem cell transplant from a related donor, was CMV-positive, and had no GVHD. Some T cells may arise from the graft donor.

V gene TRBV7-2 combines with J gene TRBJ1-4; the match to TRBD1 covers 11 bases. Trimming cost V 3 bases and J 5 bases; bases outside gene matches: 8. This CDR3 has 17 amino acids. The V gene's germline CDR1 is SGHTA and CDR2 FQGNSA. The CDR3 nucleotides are TGTGCCAGCAGCTTCCAGGGACAGGGGGGGGAAAATGAAAAACTGTTTTTT. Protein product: CASSFQGQGGENEKLFF.

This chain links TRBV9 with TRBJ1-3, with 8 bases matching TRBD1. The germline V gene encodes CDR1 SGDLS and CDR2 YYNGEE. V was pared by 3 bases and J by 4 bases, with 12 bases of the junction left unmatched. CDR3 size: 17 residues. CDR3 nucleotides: TGTGCCAGCAGCGCCAGACAGGGGCCGGTCATGGGAAACACCATATATTTT. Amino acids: CASSARQGPVMGNTIYF.

CDR3 nucleotides: TGTGCCAGCAGCGTAGACGGAGGCACAGATACGCAGTATTTT. It encodes CASSVDGGTDTQYF. The rearrangement uses TRBV9 and TRBJ2-3; D call uncertain. This CDR3 is 14 amino acids long. Trimming cost V 0 bases and J 1 base, with 6 bases left between them. CDR1 and CDR2 (germline): SGDLS, YYNGEE. Based on the CDR3 plus reference TRBV9 and TRBJ2-3, the full variable domain is DSGVTQTPKHLITATGQRVTLRCSPRSGDLSVYWYQQSLDQGLQFLIQYYNGEERAKGNILERFSAQQFPDLHSELNLSSLELGDSALYFCASSVDGGTDTQYFGPGTRLTVL.

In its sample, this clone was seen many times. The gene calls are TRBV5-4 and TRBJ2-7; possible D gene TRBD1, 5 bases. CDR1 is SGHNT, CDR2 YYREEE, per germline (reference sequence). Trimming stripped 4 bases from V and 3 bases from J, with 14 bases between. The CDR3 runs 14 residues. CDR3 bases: TGTGCCAGCAGCCCTGAAGGGGCGGACTACGAGCAGTACTTC. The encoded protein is CASSPEGADYEQYF.

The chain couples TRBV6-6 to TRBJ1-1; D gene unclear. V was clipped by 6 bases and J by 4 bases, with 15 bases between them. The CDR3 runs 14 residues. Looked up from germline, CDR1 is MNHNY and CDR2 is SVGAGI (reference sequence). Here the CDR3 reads CASRIVGVRTEAFF. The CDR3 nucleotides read TGTGCCAGCAGAATCGTCGGGGTACGCACTGAAGCTTTCTTT.

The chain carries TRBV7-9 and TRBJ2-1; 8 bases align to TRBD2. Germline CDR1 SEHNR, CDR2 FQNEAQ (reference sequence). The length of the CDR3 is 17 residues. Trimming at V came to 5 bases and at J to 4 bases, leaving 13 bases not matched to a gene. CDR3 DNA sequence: TGTGCCAGCAGCAACAAACAAGCGGGGGAGAGTTACAATGAGCAGTTCTTC. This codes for CASSNKQAGESYNEQFF.

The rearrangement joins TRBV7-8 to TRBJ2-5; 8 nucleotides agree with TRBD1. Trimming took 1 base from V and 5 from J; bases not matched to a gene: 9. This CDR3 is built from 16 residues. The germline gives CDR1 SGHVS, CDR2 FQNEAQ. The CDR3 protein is CASSLVRTGKLETQYF. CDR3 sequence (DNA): TGTGCCAGCAGCTTAGTCCGGACAGGGAAGTTGGAGACCCAGTACTTC. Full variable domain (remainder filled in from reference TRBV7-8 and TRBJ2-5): GAGVSQSPRYKVAKRGQDVALRCDPISGHVSLFWYQQALGQGPEFLTYFQNEAQLDKSGLPSDRFFAERPEGSVSTLKIQRTQQEDSAVYLCASSLVRTGKLETQYFGPGTRLLVL.

The chain's CDR3 is CASSIRQGLGYTF. The CDR3 nucleotides read TGTGCCAGTAGTATAAGGCAGGGTCTTGGCTACACCTTC. This chain joins TRBV19 and TRBJ1-2, with a weak D call TRBD1 (5 bases). This CDR3 has 13 residues. Germline V gene sequence: CDR1 LNHDA, CDR2 SQIVND (reference sequence). V was pared by 2 bases and J by 7 bases, with 11 bases between. The variable domain in full, with the rest retrieved from reference TRBV19 and TRBJ1-2, is DGGITQSPKYLFRKEGQNVTLSCEQNLNHDAMYWYRQDPGQGLRLIYYSQIVNDFQKGDIAEGYSVSREKKESFPLTVTSAQKNPTAFYLCASSIRQGLGYTFGSGTRLTVV.

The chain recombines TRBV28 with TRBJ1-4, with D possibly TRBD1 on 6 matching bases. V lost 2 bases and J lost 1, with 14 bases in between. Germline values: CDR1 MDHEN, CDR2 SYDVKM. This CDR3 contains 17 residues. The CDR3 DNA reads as TGTGCCAGCAGTTTAGATAGGGGGAGGGTAACTAATGAAAAACTGTTTTTT. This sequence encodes CASSLDRGRVTNEKLFF.

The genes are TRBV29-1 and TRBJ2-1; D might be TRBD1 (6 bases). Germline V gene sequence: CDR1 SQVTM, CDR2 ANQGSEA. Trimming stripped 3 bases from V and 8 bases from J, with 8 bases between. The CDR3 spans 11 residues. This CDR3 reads CSVDAGDEQFF. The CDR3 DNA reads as TGCAGCGTTGACGCAGGGGATGAGCAGTTCTTC.

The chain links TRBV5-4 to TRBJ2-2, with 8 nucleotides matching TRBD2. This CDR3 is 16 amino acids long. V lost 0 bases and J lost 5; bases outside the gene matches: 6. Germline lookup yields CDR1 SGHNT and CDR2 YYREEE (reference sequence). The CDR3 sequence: CASSLAGGPVTGELFF. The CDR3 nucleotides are TGTGCCAGCAGCTTGGCGGGGGGGCCCGTTACCGGGGAGCTGTTTTTT.

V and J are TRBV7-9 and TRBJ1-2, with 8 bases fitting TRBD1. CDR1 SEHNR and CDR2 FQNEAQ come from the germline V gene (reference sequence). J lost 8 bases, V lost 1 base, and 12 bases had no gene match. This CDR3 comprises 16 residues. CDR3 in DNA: TGTGCCAGCAGCTTAGGGGGGACAGGCCTCCTAGGAGGCTACACCTTC. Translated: CASSLGGTGLLGGYTF.

This CDR3 is CASRGEFNSPLHF. The CDR3 nucleotides read TGTGCCAGCAGGGGCGAATTTAATTCACCCCTCCACTTT. The chain is built from TRBV6-4 and TRBJ1-6; D is ambiguous. The germline V gene has CDR1 MRHNA and CDR2 SNTAGT. This CDR3 contains 13 residues. The germline V and J ends were trimmed by 6 bases and 6 bases, with 9 bases remaining between them.

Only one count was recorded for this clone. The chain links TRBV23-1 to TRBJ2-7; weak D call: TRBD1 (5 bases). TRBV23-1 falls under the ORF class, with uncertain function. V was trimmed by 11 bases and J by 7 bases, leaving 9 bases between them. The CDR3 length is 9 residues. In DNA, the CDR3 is TGCGCCGAGCAGGGTGAGCAGTACTTC. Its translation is CAEQGEQYF.

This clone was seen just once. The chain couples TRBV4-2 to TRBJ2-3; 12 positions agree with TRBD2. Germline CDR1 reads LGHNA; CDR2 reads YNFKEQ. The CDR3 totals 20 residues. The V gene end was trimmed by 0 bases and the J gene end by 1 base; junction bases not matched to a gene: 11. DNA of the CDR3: TGTGCCAGCAGCCAAGAAAGCGGTCTAGCGGGGGGGCCTGGCACAGATACGCAGTATTTT. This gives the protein CASSQESGLAGGPGTDTQYF.